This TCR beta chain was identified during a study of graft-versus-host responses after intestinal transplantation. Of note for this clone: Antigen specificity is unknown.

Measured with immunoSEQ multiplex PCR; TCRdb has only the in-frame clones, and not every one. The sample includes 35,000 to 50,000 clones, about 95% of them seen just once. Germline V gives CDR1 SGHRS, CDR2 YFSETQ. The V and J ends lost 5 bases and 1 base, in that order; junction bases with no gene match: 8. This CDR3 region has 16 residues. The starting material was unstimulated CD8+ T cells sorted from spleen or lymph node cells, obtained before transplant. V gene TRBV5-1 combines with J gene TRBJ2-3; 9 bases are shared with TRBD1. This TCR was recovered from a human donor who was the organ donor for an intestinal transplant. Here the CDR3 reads CASRFGTGIGTDTQYF. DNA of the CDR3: TGCGCCAGCAGATTTGGGACAGGGATTGGCACAGATACGCAGTATTTT.